A single sample is the source of the 2 T cell receptor beta chains below, sequenced in a study of cytomegalovirus exposure and HLA in healthy donors. The PCR used 60 Vbeta and 13 Jbeta primers. The assay was immunoSEQ multiplex PCR, and TCRdb's table has in-frame clones only and misses some. The sample contains roughly 150,000 clones, more than 75% of which appear only once. Sequencing was done on a sample of PBMCs. The receptors here all came from a girl aged 2 to 10 in good health and CMV-seropositive.

The gene calls are TRBV27 and TRBJ2-7; TRBD2 matches at 8 bases. CDR3 size: 16 residues. With V trimmed by 4 bases and J by 2 bases, 10 bases remained unmatched. Germline CDR1 is MNHEY and CDR2 is SMNVEV (reference sequence). The CDR3 sequence is CASSSPLSGSTYEQYF. The CDR3 DNA sequence: TGTGCCAGCAGTTCCCCCCTCAGCGGGAGTACCTACGAGCAGTACTTC.

The rearrangement links TRBV30 to TRBJ2-7; 10 bases fit TRBD2. The CDR3 sequence is 14 residues long. Germline CDR1 is GTSNPN and CDR2 is SVGIG (reference sequence). V lost 0 bases, J lost 5 bases, and 4 bases stayed unmatched. The DNA of the CDR3 is TGTGCCTGGAGTGTTGGAGCGGGGGGGAACGAGCAGTACTTC. This sequence encodes CAWSVGAGGNEQYF.